The 27 T cell receptor beta chains listed next were all sequenced from one sample in a study of regulatory dendritic cells for organ transplantation. Sequencing used immunoSEQ multiplex PCR; TCRdb keeps in-frame clones, though not all of them. The table lists about 5,400 clones, about four fifths of them singletons. CFSE-labeled sorted T cells met regulatory or mature dendritic cells for 5 days. The antigens for these receptors are not known. Sample: memory CD8+ T cells from blood cultured with regulatory dendritic cells. Subset specified: CD45RO+ memory T cells. The source of these receptors is a human donor in good health.

V is TRBV4-3 and J is TRBJ2-1; 7 bases align to TRBD2. CDR1 and CDR2 (germline): LGHNA, YSLEER. With V trimmed by 0 bases and J by 6 bases, 5 bases remained unmatched. The CDR3 is 15 residues long. CDR3 residues: CASSQDWEGGNEQFF. The CDR3 DNA reads as TGCGCCAGCAGCCAAGATTGGGAGGGAGGCAATGAGCAGTTCTTC.

The J gene is TRBJ2-7, the V gene TRBV4-2, with D perhaps TRBD1 (6 bases). V shed 1 base and J shed 2 bases, with 12 bases lying between them. Per germline, CDR1 LGHNA and CDR2 YNFKEQ. The CDR3 sequence is 15 residues long. CDR3 loop: CASSQVRDITYEQYF. CDR3 sequence (DNA): TGTGCCAGCAGCCAAGTCCGGGACATCACCTACGAGCAGTACTTC.

The V gene is TRBV7-8, the J gene TRBJ1-4; D is ambiguous. From germline, CDR1 is SGHVS and CDR2 FQNEAQ. CDR3 length: 15 amino acids. Trimming took 5 bases from V and 5 from J, leaving 15 bases between them. In DNA form, the CDR3 reads TGTGCCAGCAGCACACGACACCTGAAAAATGAAAAACTGTTTTTT. Encoded protein: CASSTRHLKNEKLFF.

This clone was detected a few times. The chain employs TRBV20-1 and TRBJ1-1; D not resolved. Germline CDR1 is DFQATT and CDR2 is SNEGSKA (reference sequence). This CDR3 is 11 amino acids long. Trimming stripped 3 bases from V and 7 bases from J, with 9 bases between. CDR3 amino acids: CSASEPIEAFF. Written as DNA, the CDR3 is TGCAGTGCTAGTGAGCCGATTGAAGCTTTCTTT.

J is TRBJ1-2 and V is TRBV27; D is possibly TRBD1 (5 bases). CDR1 is MNHEY and CDR2 is SMNVEV in the germline V gene (reference sequence). The CDR3 length is 13 residues. Trimming shortened V by 5 bases and J by 0 bases, and 7 bases separated the two germline ends. CDR3 protein: CASSLGPNYGYTF. For the CDR3, the DNA is TGTGCCAGCAGTCTGGGGCCTAACTATGGCTACACCTTC.

This clone is judged medium-sized. The J gene is TRBJ2-1, the V gene TRBV10-3; the match to TRBD2 covers 9 bases. This CDR3 has 17 residues. V shed 0 bases and J 5 bases; nucleotides not matched to a gene: 8. Germline V gene sequence: CDR1 ENHRY, CDR2 SYGVKD. CDR3 coding DNA: TGTGCCATCAGTGAGTCTGGGGCTAGCGGGGATCACAATGAGCAGTTCTTC. It encodes CAISESGASGDHNEQFF.

The V call is TRBV7-2, the J call TRBJ2-7; D is uncertain. The CDR3 has 12 amino acids. The germline V and J ends were trimmed by 3 bases and 4 bases, with 7 bases remaining between them. Germline CDR1 reads SGHTA; CDR2 reads FQGNSA. CDR3 residues: CASSFTVYEQYF. For the CDR3, the DNA is TGTGCCAGCAGCTTCACGGTTTACGAGCAGTACTTC.

The J gene is TRBJ2-3, the V gene TRBV4-3; no clear D gene. Trimming took off 3 bases at V and 2 bases at J, with 15 bases between the two ends. The germline gives CDR1 LGHNA, CDR2 YSLEER. The CDR3 loop spans 16 amino acids. Here the CDR3 DNA reads TGCGCCAGCAGCCAGGAATGGACCGAGAACACAGATACGCAGTATTTT. Protein: CASSQEWTENTDTQYF.

The sample holds one count of this clone. This chain connects TRBV6-4 to TRBJ2-3, with a tentative D call TRBD2 (6 bases). The V end was cut by 8 bases, the J end by 3 bases, with 12 bases between. The germline V gene has CDR1 MRHNA and CDR2 SNTAGT. This CDR3 region has 13 residues. CDR3 coding DNA: TGTGCCAGCTCTCCTCGGGAGACAGATACGCAGTATTTT. Protein sequence: CASSPRETDTQYF.

This clone was counted between two and nine times. The chain combines TRBV28 with TRBJ1-5, with D maybe TRBD1 (6 bases). Trimming removed 5 bases at V and 5 bases at J, with 19 bases between. This CDR3 spans 16 amino acids. Germline-derived CDR1 and CDR2 are MDHEN and SYDVKM. The CDR3 DNA reads TGTGCCAGCAGTATACTACAGGGTGCTGAGTATCAGCCCCAGCATTTT. Protein sequence: CASSILQGAEYQPQHF.

The chain couples TRBV5-4 to TRBJ2-2; D might be TRBD1 (6 bases). Germline V CDR1 and CDR2: SGHNT, YYREEE (reference sequence). The CDR3 is 15 residues long. V was clipped by 4 bases and J by 2 bases, with 12 bases between them. CDR3 sequence: CASSPTGFNTGELFF. CDR3 bases: TGTGCCAGCAGCCCAACAGGGTTTAACACCGGGGAGCTGTTTTTT.

This chain joins TRBV15 and TRBJ2-5; 9 bases map to TRBD2. Germline CDR1 LNHNV, CDR2 YYDKDF (reference sequence). The length of the CDR3 is 14 residues. The V and J ends lost 5 bases and 2 bases, in that order; junction bases with no gene match: 3. The CDR3 nucleotides read TGTGCCACCAGCGGGGCGGGGGGGCAAGAGACCCAGTACTTC. Protein: CATSGAGGQETQYF.

This clone was picked up a small number of times. V and J are TRBV9 and TRBJ1-5; 9 bases match TRBD1. This CDR3 is built from 14 residues. Germline V gives CDR1 SGDLS, CDR2 YYNGEE. J gave up 5 bases and V 4 bases, and 4 bases lay outside the gene matches. This CDR3 is CASSPGQGYQPQHF. The CDR3 coding sequence is TGTGCCAGCAGCCCAGGACAGGGGTATCAGCCCCAGCATTTT.

The V gene is TRBV4-3, the J gene TRBJ2-1; TRBD1 aligns across 7 bases. V was pared by 4 bases and J by 4 bases, with 7 bases of the junction left unmatched. CDR1 is LGHNA and CDR2 is YSLEER in the germline V gene. The length of the CDR3 is 15 residues. The CDR3 DNA follows: TGCGCCAGCAGCCCGGACAGGAACCTTTACAATGAGCAGTTCTTC. Translation: CASSPDRNLYNEQFF.

This CDR3 is CASSVELAATGELFF. The CDR3 DNA reads as TGTGCCAGCAGCGTAGAGCTAGCGGCCACCGGGGAGCTGTTTTTT. The V call is TRBV9, the J call TRBJ2-2; TRBD2 agrees at 7 bases. The CDR3 spans 15 residues. Germline CDR1 SGDLS, CDR2 YYNGEE. The J segment lost 4 bases and the V segment lost 0 bases, leaving 3 bases of the junction unmatched.

A single count supports this clone. A read error may produce the germline difference seen at one junction end. The rearrangement uses TRBV7-8 and TRBJ2-5; D call uncertain. CDR1 SGHVS and CDR2 FQNEAQ come from the germline V gene. The CDR3 length is 10 residues. The CDR3 nucleotides read TGTGCCAGCAGCTTAGGTGGGAAAGACTTC. Residues: CASSLGGKDF. The variable domain in full, with the rest retrieved from reference TRBV7-8 and TRBJ2-5, is GAGVSQSPRYKVAKRGQDVALRCDPISGHVSLFWYQQALGQGPEFLTYFQNEAQLDKSGLPSDRFFAERPEGSVSTLKIQRTQQEDSAVYLCASSLGGKDFGPGTRLLVL.

V gene TRBV2 combines with J gene TRBJ2-3, with 11 bases identical to TRBD2. Germline CDR1 is SNHLY and CDR2 is FYNNEI. The CDR3 length is 15 residues. V trimming: 3 bases; J trimming: 5 bases; junction bases outside the gene matches: 4. The CDR3 loop reads CASSDSGGALDTQYF. The CDR3 bases are TGTGCCAGCAGTGATAGCGGGGGGGCTTTAGATACGCAGTATTTT.

In this sample, this clone turned up once. The rearrangement uses TRBV7-9 and TRBJ2-4; TRBD1 aligns across 9 bases. Unmatched junction bases numbered 2, after V lost 4 bases and J lost 4 bases. Looked up from germline, CDR1 is SEHNR and CDR2 is FQNEAQ (reference sequence). The CDR3 is 14 amino acids. Written as DNA, the CDR3 is TGTGCCAGCAGCTGGGACAGGGCTAAAAACATTCAGTACTTC. Translating it yields CASSWDRAKNIQYF. Combining the CDR3 with reference TRBV7-9 and TRBJ2-4 gives the whole variable domain DTGVSQNPRHKITKRGQNVTFRCDPISEHNRLYWYRQTLGQGPEFLTYFQNEAQLEKSRLLSDRFSAERPKGSFSTLEIQRTEQGDSAMYLCASSWDRAKNIQYFGAGTRLSVL.

This chain uses TRBV27 with TRBJ2-5; perhaps TRBD2 as D (5 bases). V was trimmed by 3 bases and J by 5 bases, leaving 13 bases between them. Germline-derived CDR1 and CDR2 are MNHEY and SMNVEV (reference sequence). The CDR3 is made up of 14 amino acids. The CDR3 sequence: CASSFLEAAETQYF. The CDR3 DNA sequence: TGTGCCAGCAGTTTTTTGGAGGCGGCGGAGACCCAGTACTTC.

This sequence joins TRBV7-2 and TRBJ1-5; 8 bases align to TRBD1. The CDR3 consists of 14 residues. Losses at the gene ends were 4 bases for V and 5 bases for J; bases not matched to a gene: 4. Germline V gene data show CDR1 as SGHTA and CDR2 as FQGNSA. This CDR3 reads CASSSGQEYQPQHF. The CDR3 DNA is TGTGCCAGCAGCTCGGGACAGGAGTATCAGCCCCAGCATTTT.

The chain is built from TRBV9 and TRBJ2-5; tentatively, D is TRBD1 or TRBD2 (6 bases each). The CDR3 length is 15 residues. V gave up 0 bases and J gave up 11 bases, with 20 bases separating them. CDR1 SGDLS and CDR2 YYNGEE come from the germline V gene. CDR3 DNA sequence: TGTGCCAGCAGCGTAGCTGAGGGGGGTAATTGGGAGCAGTACTTC. It specifies CASSVAEGGNWEQYF.

The CDR3 is CASSSDRGGYTF. The CDR3 nucleotides are TGTGCCAGCAGCTCCGACAGGGGTGGCTACACCTTC. The V and J genes are TRBV7-4 and TRBJ1-2; 8 positions agree with TRBD1. CDR1 is SGHVT, CDR2 SQSDAQ, per germline. V gave up 4 bases and J gave up 7 bases; unmatched junction bases: 2. This CDR3 region has 12 residues.

The gene calls are TRBV28 and TRBJ2-3; D is unresolved. The CDR3 covers 16 residues. CDR1 is MDHEN and CDR2 is SYDVKM in the germline V gene. Trimming removed 6 bases at V and 2 bases at J, with 18 bases between. Here the CDR3 reads CASSPKSVAFTDTQYF. The CDR3 coding sequence is TGTGCCAGCAGCCCTAAGTCGGTCGCATTCACAGATACGCAGTATTTT.

This chain links TRBV4-3 with TRBJ2-7; the D gene is possibly TRBD1 (6 bases). This CDR3 has 15 amino acids. Looked up from germline, CDR1 is LGHNA and CDR2 is YSLEER. V shed 1 base and J shed 3 bases, with 13 bases lying between them. This CDR3 is CASSQGTGWDYEQYF. CDR3 in DNA: TGCGCCAGCAGCCAAGGAACAGGGTGGGACTACGAGCAGTACTTC.

This clone was found once. The rearrangement uses TRBV5-5 and TRBJ1-2, with D hard to call. The V gene's germline CDR1 is SGHKS and CDR2 YYEKEE (reference sequence). Trimming pared 1 base from V and 5 bases from J, leaving 15 bases between. CDR3 length equals 15 residues. CDR3 in DNA: TGTGCCAGCAGCTTGTATCACAACCCCGGGTATGGCTACACCTTC. Translated, it gives CASSLYHNPGYGYTF.

This chain connects TRBV6-4 to TRBJ2-2; D ambiguous. The germline V gene encodes CDR1 MRHNA and CDR2 SNTAGT. This CDR3 comprises 13 residues. Trimming pared 4 bases from V and 3 bases from J, leaving 6 bases between. The CDR3 is CASSVSDTGELFF. The CDR3 nucleotides are TGTGCCAGCAGTGTTTCAGACACCGGGGAGCTGTTTTTT.

This clone was observed once. The V call is TRBV7-3, the J call TRBJ2-2, with a tentative D call TRBD2 (5 bases). V lost 5 bases and J lost 0, with 10 bases in between. Per the germline V gene, CDR1 is SGHTA and CDR2 is FQGTGA. The CDR3 extends over 15 amino acids. CDR3 sequence: CASSPGLTNTGELFF. The CDR3 DNA sequence: TGTGCCAGCAGCCCCGGACTGACGAACACCGGGGAGCTGTTTTTT.